This entry concerns a single T cell receptor (beta chain). Measured with immunoSEQ multiplex PCR; TCRdb has only the in-frame clones, and not every one. This table holds 37,000 or so clones, approximately 84% found once. This record comes from a study of OX40 agonist ivuxolimab in advanced cancers. The CDR3 is 15 amino acids. V shed 2 bases, J shed 3 bases, and the junction held 3 bases outside the gene matches. CDR1 and CDR2 (germline): MNHEY, SMNVEV (reference sequence). The source material was CD4+ or CD8+ T cells sorted from blood, sampled in a trial of the OX40 agonist ivuxolimab. The clonotype originates from an adult with an advanced solid tumor such as melanoma, head and neck, liver or kidney cancer. This rearrangement joins TRBV27 to TRBJ1-5; 8 positions match TRBD1. The CDR3 bases are TGTGCCAGCAGTTTAGGACAGGGACTCAATCAGCCCCAGCATTTT. This gives the protein CASSLGQGLNQPQHF.